This is a list of T cell receptor beta chains from one sample in a study. TCRdb reprocessed the RT-PCR reads via MiXCR and lists one record per CDR3 protein. The sample holds 650,000 to 800,000 distinct CDR3 sequences, 12% to 15% seen once. Sequenced material: memory CD4+ T cells from blood. These receptors were collected from a female donor in good health, serving as a healthy control. CDR3s include the opening cysteine and the closing phenylalanine or tryptophan. Each record gives: CDR3 length, J gene, V gene, CDR3 protein.

>10|TRBJ2-1|TRBV28
CASSFNEQFF
>13|TRBJ2-3|TRBV9
CASSTQSTDTQYF
>13|TRBJ2-1|TRBV20-1
CSARGDSNNEQFF
>14|TRBJ1-5|TRBV6-5
CASSYQRGDQPQHF
>13|TRBJ1-1|TRBV12-3/TRBV12-4
CASSFGHNTEAFF
>14|TRBJ1-1|TRBV4-3
CASSQEGGRAEAFF
>13|TRBJ1-1|TRBV29-1
CSAVQGARSEAFF
>18|TRBJ1-6|TRBV6-1
CASSDRTGSGAYNSPLHF
>15|TRBJ2-3|TRBV20-1
CSASRGAASTDTQYF
>14|TRBJ2-3|TRBV30
CAWKQGASTDTQYF
>13|TRBJ2-1|TRBV20-1
CSARNRELNDQFF
>15|TRBJ2-3|TRBV20-1
CSGLLAGGQTDTQYF